Below, one T cell receptor beta chain is given with its context. The antigen remains undetermined. This sample is drawn from a study of post-analysis software for immune sequencing data. Study findings and constraints: Roughly 5 TRBV segments (TRBV5-6, TRBV5-1 and TRBV20-1 among them) occurred more frequently in patients than in controls.

Germline CDR1 reads MNHNY; CDR2 reads SVGAGI (reference sequence). This CDR3 has 17 residues. The junction had 10 bases not matched to a gene; V was cut back by 2 bases and J by 3 bases. The authors incorporated unique molecular identifiers into the TCR beta cDNA libraries. TCRdb itself ran the PCR reads through MiXCR, one entry per CDR3 protein. Of fewer than 900,000 distinct CDR3 sequences in the sample, under 60% were seen once. Specimen: blood. The chain is built from TRBV6-6 and TRBJ1-2, with TRBD1 matching 9 bases. The origin of this receptor is a girl under 18 with multiple sclerosis. The CDR3 DNA is TGTGCCAGCAGTTACCGGGACAGGGAGAGGGAGGACTATGGCTACACCTTC. It is translated as CASSYRDREREDYGYTF.